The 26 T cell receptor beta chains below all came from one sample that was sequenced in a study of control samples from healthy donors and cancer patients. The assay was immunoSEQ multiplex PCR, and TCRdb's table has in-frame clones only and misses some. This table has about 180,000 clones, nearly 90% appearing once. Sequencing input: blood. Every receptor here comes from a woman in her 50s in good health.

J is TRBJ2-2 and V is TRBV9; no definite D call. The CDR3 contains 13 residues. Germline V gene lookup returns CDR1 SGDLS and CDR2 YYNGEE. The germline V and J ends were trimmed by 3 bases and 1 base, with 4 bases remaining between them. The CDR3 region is CASSGVNTGELFF. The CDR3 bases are TGTGCCAGCAGCGGAGTGAACACCGGGGAGCTGTTTTTT.

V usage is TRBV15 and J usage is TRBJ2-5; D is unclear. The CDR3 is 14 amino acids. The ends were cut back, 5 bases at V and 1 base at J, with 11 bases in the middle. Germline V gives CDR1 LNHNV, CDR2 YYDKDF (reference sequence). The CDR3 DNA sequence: TGTGCCACCAGCCCCACATGGGCCCAAGAGACCCAGTACTTC. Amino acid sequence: CATSPTWAQETQYF.

CDR3 sequence reads: CASSSGLFRYEQYF. CDR3 DNA: TGTGCCAGCAGCTCTGGCCTGTTTCGTTACGAGCAGTACTTC. The chain uses TRBV5-6 and TRBJ2-7; D remains unclear. The germline V and J ends were trimmed by 3 bases and 4 bases, with 14 bases remaining between them. CDR3 length equals 14 residues. Looked up from germline, CDR1 is SGHDT and CDR2 is YYEEEE.

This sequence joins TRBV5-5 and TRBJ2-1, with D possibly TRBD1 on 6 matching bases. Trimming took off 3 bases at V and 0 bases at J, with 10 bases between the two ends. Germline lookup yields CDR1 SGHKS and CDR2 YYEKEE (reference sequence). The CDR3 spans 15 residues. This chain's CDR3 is CASSSTGNSYNEQFF. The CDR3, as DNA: TGTGCCAGCAGCTCTACAGGGAACTCCTACAATGAGCAGTTCTTC.

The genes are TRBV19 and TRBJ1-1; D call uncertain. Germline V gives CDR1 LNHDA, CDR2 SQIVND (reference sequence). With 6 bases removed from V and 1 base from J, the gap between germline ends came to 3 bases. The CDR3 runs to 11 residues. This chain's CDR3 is CASRRNTEAFF. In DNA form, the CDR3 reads TGTGCCAGTAGAAGGAACACTGAAGCTTTCTTT.

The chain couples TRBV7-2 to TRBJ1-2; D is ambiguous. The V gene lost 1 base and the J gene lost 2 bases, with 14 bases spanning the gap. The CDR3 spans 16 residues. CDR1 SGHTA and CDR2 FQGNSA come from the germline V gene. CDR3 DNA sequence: TGTGCCAGCAGCTTAGACTGGGTGGCGGGCAACTATGGCTACACCTTC. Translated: CASSLDWVAGNYGYTF.

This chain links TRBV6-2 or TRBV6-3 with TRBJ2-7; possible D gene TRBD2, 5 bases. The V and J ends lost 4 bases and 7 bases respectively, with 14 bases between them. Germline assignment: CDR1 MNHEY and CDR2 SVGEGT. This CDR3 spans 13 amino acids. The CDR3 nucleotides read TGTGCCAGCAGTTCAGAGGGTCCTTCAGAGCAGTACTTC. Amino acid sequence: CASSSEGPSEQYF.

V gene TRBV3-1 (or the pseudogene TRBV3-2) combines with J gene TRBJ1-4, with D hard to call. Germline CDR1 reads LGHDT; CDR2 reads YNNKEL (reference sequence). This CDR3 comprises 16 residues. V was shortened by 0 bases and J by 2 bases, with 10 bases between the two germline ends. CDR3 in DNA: TGTGCCAGCAGCCAAGATAGGGAGCGCACTAATGAAAAACTGTTTTTT. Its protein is CASSQDRERTNEKLFF.

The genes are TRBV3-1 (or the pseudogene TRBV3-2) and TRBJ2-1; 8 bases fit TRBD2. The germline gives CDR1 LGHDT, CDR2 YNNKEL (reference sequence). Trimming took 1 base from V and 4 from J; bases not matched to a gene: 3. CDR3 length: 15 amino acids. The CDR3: CASSQGLAGYNEQFF. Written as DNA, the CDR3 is TGTGCCAGCAGCCAAGGGCTAGCGGGTTACAATGAGCAGTTCTTC.

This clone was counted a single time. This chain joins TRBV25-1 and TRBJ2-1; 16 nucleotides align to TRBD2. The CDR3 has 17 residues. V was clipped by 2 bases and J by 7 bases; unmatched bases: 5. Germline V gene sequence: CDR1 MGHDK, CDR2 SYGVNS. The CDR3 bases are TGTGCCAGCAGTGAAGGGACTAGCGGGAGGGCCGGAAATGAGCAGTTCTTC. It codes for CASSEGTSGRAGNEQFF. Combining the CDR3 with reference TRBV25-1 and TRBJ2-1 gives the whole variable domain EADIYQTPRYLVIGTGKKITLECSQTMGHDKMYWYQQDPGMELHLIHYSYGVNSTEKGDLSSESTVSRIRTEHFPLTLESARPSHTSQYLCASSEGTSGRAGNEQFFGPGTRLTVL.

The CDR3 reads CASSLFTGGREDPEAFF. CDR3 sequence (DNA): TGTGCCAGCAGCTTATTCACCGGGGGCAGGGAGGACCCTGAAGCTTTCTTT. The chain employs TRBV7-3 and TRBJ1-1; D may be TRBD1 (6 bases). With 2 bases removed from V and 6 bases from J, the gap between germline ends came to 22 bases. The CDR3 runs 17 residues. Per the germline V gene, CDR1 is SGHTA and CDR2 is FQGTGA.

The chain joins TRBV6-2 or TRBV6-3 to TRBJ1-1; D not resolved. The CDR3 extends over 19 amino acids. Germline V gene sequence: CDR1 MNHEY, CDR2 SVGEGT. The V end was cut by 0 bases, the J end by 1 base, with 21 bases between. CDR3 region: CASSYSNSEKFRTNTEAFF. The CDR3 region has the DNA TGTGCCAGCAGTTACTCGAATTCGGAGAAATTCAGAACGAACACTGAAGCTTTCTTT.

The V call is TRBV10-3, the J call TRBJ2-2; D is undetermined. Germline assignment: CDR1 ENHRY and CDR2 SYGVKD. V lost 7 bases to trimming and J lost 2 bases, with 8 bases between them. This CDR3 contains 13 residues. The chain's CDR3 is CAIMAINTGELFF. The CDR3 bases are TGTGCCATCATGGCCATTAACACCGGGGAGCTGTTTTTT.

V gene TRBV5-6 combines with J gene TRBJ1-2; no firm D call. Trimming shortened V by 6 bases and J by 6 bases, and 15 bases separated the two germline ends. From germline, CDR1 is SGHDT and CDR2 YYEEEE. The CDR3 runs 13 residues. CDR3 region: CASTDSWANGYTF. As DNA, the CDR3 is TGTGCCAGCACTGATAGTTGGGCTAATGGCTACACCTTC.

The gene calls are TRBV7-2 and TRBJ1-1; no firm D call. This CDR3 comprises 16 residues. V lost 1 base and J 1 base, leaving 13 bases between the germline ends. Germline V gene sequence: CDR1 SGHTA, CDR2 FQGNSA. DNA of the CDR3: TGTGCCAGCAGCTTAGATCTGCGGGTGGGGAACACTGAAGCTTTCTTT. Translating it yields CASSLDLRVGNTEAFF.

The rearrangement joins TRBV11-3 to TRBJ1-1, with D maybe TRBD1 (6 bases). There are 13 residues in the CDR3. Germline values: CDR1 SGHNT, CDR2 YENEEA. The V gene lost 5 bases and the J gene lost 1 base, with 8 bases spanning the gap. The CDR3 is CASSRGGNTEAFF. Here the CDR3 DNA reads TGTGCCAGCAGCAGAGGGGGGAACACTGAAGCTTTCTTT.

The CDR3 region has the DNA TGTGCCAGCAGCTTGCTAGGCCGCCGAGGAGATACGCAGTATTTT. This codes for CASSLLGRRGDTQYF. This sequence joins TRBV7-2 and TRBJ2-3; D is undetermined. Trimming stripped 3 bases from V and 5 bases from J, with 15 bases between. The CDR3 is 15 residues long. The germline gives CDR1 SGHTA, CDR2 FQGNSA.

The CDR3 spells CASSVDGAGADTQYF. The CDR3 region has the DNA TGTGCCAGCAGCGTAGATGGGGCCGGGGCAGATACGCAGTATTTT. The V and J genes are TRBV9 and TRBJ2-3; D may match TRBD1 or TRBD2 (5 bases each). Germline lookup yields CDR1 SGDLS and CDR2 YYNGEE. V shed 0 bases and J shed 4 bases, with 12 bases lying between them. The CDR3 covers 15 residues.

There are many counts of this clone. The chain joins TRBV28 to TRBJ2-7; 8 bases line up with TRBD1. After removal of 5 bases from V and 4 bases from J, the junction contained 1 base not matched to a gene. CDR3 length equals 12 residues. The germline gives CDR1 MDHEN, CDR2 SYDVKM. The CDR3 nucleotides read TGTGCCAGCAGTGACAGGGGTTACGAGCAGTACTTC. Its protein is CASSDRGYEQYF.

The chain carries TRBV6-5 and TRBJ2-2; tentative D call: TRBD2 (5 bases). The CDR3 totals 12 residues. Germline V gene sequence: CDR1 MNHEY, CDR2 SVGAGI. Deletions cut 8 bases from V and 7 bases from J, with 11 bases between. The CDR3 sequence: CASWGVGGELFF. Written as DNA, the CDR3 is TGTGCCAGCTGGGGAGTGGGCGGGGAGCTGTTTTTT.

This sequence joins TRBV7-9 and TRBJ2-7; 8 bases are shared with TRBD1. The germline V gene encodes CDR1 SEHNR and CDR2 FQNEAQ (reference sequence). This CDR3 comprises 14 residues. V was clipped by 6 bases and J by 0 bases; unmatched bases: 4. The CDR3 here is CASSADRASYEQYF. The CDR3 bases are TGTGCCAGCAGTGCGGACAGGGCCTCCTACGAGCAGTACTTC. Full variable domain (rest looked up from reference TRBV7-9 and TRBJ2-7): DTGVSQNPRHKITKRGQNVTFRCDPISEHNRLYWYRQTLGQGPEFLTYFQNEAQLEKSRLLSDRFSAERPKGSFSTLEIQRTEQGDSAMYLCASSADRASYEQYFGPGTRLTVT.

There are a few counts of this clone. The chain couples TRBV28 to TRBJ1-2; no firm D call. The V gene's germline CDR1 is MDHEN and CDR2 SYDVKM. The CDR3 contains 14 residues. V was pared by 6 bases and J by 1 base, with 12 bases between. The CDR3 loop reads CASSPMVFNYGYTF. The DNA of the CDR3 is TGTGCCAGCAGCCCCATGGTGTTTAACTATGGCTACACCTTC.

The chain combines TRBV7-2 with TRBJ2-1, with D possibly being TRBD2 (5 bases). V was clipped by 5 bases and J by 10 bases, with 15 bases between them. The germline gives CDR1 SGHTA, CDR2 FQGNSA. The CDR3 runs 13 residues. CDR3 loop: CASSKDGGREQFF. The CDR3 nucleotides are TGTGCCAGCAGCAAGGACGGCGGGCGGGAGCAGTTCTTC.

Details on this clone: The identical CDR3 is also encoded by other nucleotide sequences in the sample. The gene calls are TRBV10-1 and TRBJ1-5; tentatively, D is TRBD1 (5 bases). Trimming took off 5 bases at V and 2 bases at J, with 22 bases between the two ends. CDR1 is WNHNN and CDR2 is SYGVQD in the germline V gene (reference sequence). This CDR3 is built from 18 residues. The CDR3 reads CASSQGRGPPMGNQPQHF. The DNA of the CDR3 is TGCGCCAGCAGTCAAGGAAGGGGCCCCCCTATGGGCAATCAGCCCCAGCATTTT.

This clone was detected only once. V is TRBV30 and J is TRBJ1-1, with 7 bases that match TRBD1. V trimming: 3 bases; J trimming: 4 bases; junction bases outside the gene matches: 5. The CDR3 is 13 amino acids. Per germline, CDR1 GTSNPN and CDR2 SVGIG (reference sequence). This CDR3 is CAWSAGQFTEAFF. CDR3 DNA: TGTGCCTGGAGCGCGGGACAGTTCACTGAAGCTTTCTTT.

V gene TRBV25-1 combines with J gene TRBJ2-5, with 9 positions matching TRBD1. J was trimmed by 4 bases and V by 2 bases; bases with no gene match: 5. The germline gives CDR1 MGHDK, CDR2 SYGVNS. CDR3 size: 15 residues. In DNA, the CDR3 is TGTGCCAGCAGTGAAGCCGGGACAGGGAGAGAGACCCAGTACTTC. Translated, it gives CASSEAGTGRETQYF.